A single sample is the source of the 10 T cell receptor beta chains below, sequenced in a study of CD8+ T cells in alopecia areata. Treatment specified: oral pan-JAK inhibitor, 5-10 mg twice daily. Extracted from the samples, RNA was reverse transcribed into cDNA to serve as the sequencing template. Here immunoSEQ multiplex PCR was the method, and the copy in TCRdb shows in-frame clones only, minus some. The data hold about 180,000 clones, with about 53% observed a single time. Specimen: CD8+ T cells sorted from blood, collected at week 24, from a patient treated with tofacitinib. The receptors were gathered from a human donor with alopecia areata.

The rearrangement joins TRBV27 to TRBJ2-2; D is undetermined. CDR3 length equals 15 residues. Germline V gives CDR1 MNHEY, CDR2 SMNVEV (reference sequence). V was pared by 2 bases and J by 5 bases, with 12 bases between. The CDR3 nucleotides are TGTGCCAGCAGTTTAGGTAGCACTAATACCGGGGAGCTGTTTTTT. This translates into CASSLGSTNTGELFF.

The chain employs TRBV6-5 and TRBJ2-7; D is perhaps TRBD1 or TRBD2 (5 bases each). Trimming took 0 bases from V and 7 from J, leaving 16 bases between them. CDR1 is MNHEY, CDR2 SVGAGI, per germline. The CDR3 covers 15 residues. CDR3 coding DNA: TGTGCCAGCAGTTACTCGAAGGGTTTCTGGGGGGAGCAGTACTTC. This encodes CASSYSKGFWGEQYF.

A few counts support this clone. The CDR3 region is CASNTGTGIYGYTF. The CDR3 DNA follows: TGTGCCAGCAACACCGGGACAGGGATCTACGGCTACACCTTC. The V gene is TRBV5-6, the J gene TRBJ1-2; 9 positions match TRBD1. V dropped 6 bases and J dropped 8; count of bases not matched to a gene: 11. The CDR3 length is 14 residues. Germline lookup yields CDR1 SGHDT and CDR2 YYEEEE.

The chain uses TRBV4-1 and TRBJ2-7; 8 bases align to TRBD2. Trimming took 1 base from V and 5 from J; bases not matched to a gene: 4. The germline gives CDR1 MGHRA, CDR2 YSYEKL. The CDR3 consists of 14 residues. DNA for the CDR3: TGCGCCAGCAGCCAAGGGACTAGCAGCGACGAGCAGTACTTC. Translating gives CASSQGTSSDEQYF.

The chain recombines TRBV13 with TRBJ2-2; no firm D call. The germline V gene has CDR1 PRHDT and CDR2 FYEKMQ (reference sequence). With 5 bases removed from V and 7 bases from J, the gap between germline ends came to 8 bases. The CDR3 extends over 12 amino acids. Here the CDR3 reads CASSPGVGELFF. As DNA, the CDR3 is TGTGCCAGCAGCCCAGGTGTCGGGGAGCTGTTTTTT.

This clone was detected once. V gene TRBV9 combines with J gene TRBJ1-2; 10 bases are a match to TRBD1. The CDR3 consists of 14 residues. Looked up from germline, CDR1 is SGDLS and CDR2 is YYNGEE. V lost 4 bases, J lost 13 bases, and 13 bases stayed unmatched. DNA of the CDR3: TGTGCCAGCAGCCTAGAGTCCAGACAGGGGGCTGTCACCTTC. It codes for CASSLESRQGAVTF.

This clone was picked up a small number of times. The V and J genes are TRBV11-2 and TRBJ2-1; the match to TRBD1 covers 11 bases. The ends lost 2 bases at V and 9 bases at J; junction bases unmatched: 12. Per germline, CDR1 SGHAT and CDR2 FQNNGV. This CDR3 spans 17 amino acids. Here the CDR3 DNA reads TGTGCCAGCAGCTTACGAACTCCGGGACAGGGGGTTCTTGAGCAGTTCTTC. It encodes CASSLRTPGQGVLEQFF. The entire variable domain, with the rest obtained from reference TRBV11-2 and TRBJ2-1, is as follows: EAGVAQSPRYKIIEKRQSVAFWCNPISGHATLYWYQQILGQGPKLLIQFQNNGVVDDSQLPKDRFSAERLKGVDSTLKIQPAKLEDSAVYLCASSLRTPGQGVLEQFFGPGTRLTVL.

V usage is TRBV11-2 and J usage is TRBJ2-3; no firm D call. The CDR3 has 13 residues. V was shortened by 5 bases and J by 3 bases, with 9 bases between the two germline ends. Germline assignment: CDR1 SGHAT and CDR2 FQNNGV. The CDR3 region has the DNA TGTGCCAGCAGCCAGAGGCCTACAGATACGCAGTATTTT. Its protein is CASSQRPTDTQYF.

This clone was counted a single time. The chain joins TRBV4-2 to TRBJ2-1; TRBD2 matches at 7 bases. Unmatched junction bases numbered 6, after V lost 0 bases and J lost 4 bases. Per the germline V gene, CDR1 is LGHNA and CDR2 is YNFKEQ. CDR3 length: 16 amino acids. The CDR3 DNA reads TGTGCCAGCAGCCAAGATCCCCTAGCGGAGTACAATGAGCAGTTCTTC. Translated, it gives CASSQDPLAEYNEQFF.

V gene TRBV27 combines with J gene TRBJ2-7, with D possibly TRBD2 on 6 matching bases. Trimming left V 6 bases short and J 2 bases short, with 11 bases between. This CDR3 spans 13 amino acids. The germline gives CDR1 MNHEY, CDR2 SMNVEV (reference sequence). The CDR3 DNA sequence: TGTGCCAGCAGCTATGAGCGGGCCTACGAGCAGTACTTC. Its protein is CASSYERAYEQYF.